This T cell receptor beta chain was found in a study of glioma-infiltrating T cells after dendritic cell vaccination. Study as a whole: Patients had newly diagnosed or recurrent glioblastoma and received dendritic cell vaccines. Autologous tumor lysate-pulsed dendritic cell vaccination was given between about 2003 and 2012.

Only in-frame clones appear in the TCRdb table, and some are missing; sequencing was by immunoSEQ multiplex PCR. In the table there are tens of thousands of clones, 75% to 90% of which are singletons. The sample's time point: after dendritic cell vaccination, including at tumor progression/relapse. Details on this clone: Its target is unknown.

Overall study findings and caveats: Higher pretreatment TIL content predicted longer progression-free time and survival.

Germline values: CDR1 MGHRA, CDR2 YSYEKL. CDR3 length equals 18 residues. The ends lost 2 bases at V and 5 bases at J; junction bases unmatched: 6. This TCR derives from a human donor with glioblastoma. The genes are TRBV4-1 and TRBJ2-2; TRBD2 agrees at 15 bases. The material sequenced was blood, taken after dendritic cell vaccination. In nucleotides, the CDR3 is TGCGCCAGCAGCCAACGGGGACTAGCGGGAGGAAGTACCGGGGAGCTGTTTTTT. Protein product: CASSQRGLAGGSTGELFF.